This T cell receptor beta chain is drawn from a study of blood T cell repertoires in COVID-19. Turning to the study itself: Samples representing acute and convalescent COVID-19 were sourced from the United States, Italy and Spain.

The CDR3 loop spans 19 amino acids. Germline trimming cut 0 bases from V and 1 base from J; bases unmatched to any gene: 10. Germline V gene sequence: CDR1 MGHRA, CDR2 YSYEKL. Methods used by the authors: Reference gene primer amplification gave estimated nucleated cell counts. The data were produced by immunoSEQ multiplex PCR, yet TCRdb's version contains in-frame clones alone and is incomplete. The D gene and trimming were derived from the DNA, and the V and J assignments and clone size from that table. Of about 100,000 clones in the sample, around nine tenths are singletons; the top ten hold roughly 4.6%.

Sample: peripheral blood. V is TRBV4-1 and J is TRBJ2-1, with TRBD2 identical over 9 bases. The clonotype comes from a human donor in a cohort sampled during active COVID-19. CDR3 protein: CASSQEGSPGLASYNEQFF. Written as DNA, the CDR3 is TGCGCCAGCAGCCAAGAGGGCAGTCCGGGACTAGCTTCCTACAATGAGCAGTTCTTC.